Presented here are 23 T cell receptor beta chains from one specimen sequenced in a study of shared clonotypes between healthy human individuals. Assay used: immunoSEQ multiplex PCR; TCRdb lists only in-frame clones, some missing. The profile shows 1,500,000 or so clones, approximately 98.5% of them singletons. Sequencing input: naive CD4+ T cells sorted from blood. Documented subset: CD45RA+ positively selected. The receptor set was obtained from a man under 40 in good health.

The V call is TRBV27, the J call TRBJ1-3; 9 bases fit TRBD1. V shed 9 bases and J 3 bases; nucleotides not matched to a gene: 0. Germline V gene sequence: CDR1 MNHEY, CDR2 SMNVEV (reference sequence). The CDR3 is 12 amino acids. For the CDR3, the DNA is TGTGCCAGGACAGGGGGTGGAAACACCATATATTTT. Its translation: CARTGGGNTIYF.

The V call is TRBV5-1, the J call TRBJ1-4; D gene uncertain. The CDR3 runs 14 residues. The V and J ends lost 0 bases and 8 bases respectively, with 11 bases between them. Germline CDR1 and CDR2: SGHRS and YFSETQ. The CDR3 spells CASSLEVGREKLFF. CDR3 DNA sequence: TGCGCCAGCAGCTTGGAGGTAGGGCGGGAAAAACTGTTTTTT.

The chain recombines TRBV5-4 with TRBJ2-5; 7 bases align to TRBD1. The CDR3 totals 13 residues. With V trimmed by 5 bases and J by 3 bases, 4 bases remained unmatched. The germline CDR1 and CDR2 sequences are SGHNT and YYREEE (reference sequence). The CDR3 sequence: CASRTTGKETQYF. The CDR3 nucleotides read TGTGCCAGCAGAACGACAGGGAAAGAGACCCAGTACTTC.

The chain has TRBV5-8 and TRBJ1-1, with D perhaps matching TRBD1 (6 bases). The germline V gene encodes CDR1 SGHTS and CDR2 YDEGEE. This CDR3 is 15 amino acids long. Trimming left V 1 base short and J 2 bases short, with 12 bases between. In DNA, the CDR3 is TGTGCCAGCAGCTTGTTGGGGGGCGCAAACACTGAAGCTTTCTTT. The encoded protein is CASSLLGGANTEAFF. The whole variable domain, remainder taken from reference TRBV5-8 and TRBJ1-1, is EAGVTQSPTHLIKTRGQQATLRCSPISGHTSVYWYQQALGLGLQFLLWYDEGEERNRGNFPPRFSGRQFPNYSSELNVNALELEDSALYLCASSLLGGANTEAFFGQGTRLTVV.

The CDR3 nucleotides read TGTGCCAGCAGCTTAGGGGGGGCGGCTAGCGGCTCCTACGAGCAGTACTTC. Encoded protein: CASSLGGAASGSYEQYF. The gene calls are TRBV7-2 and TRBJ2-7; TRBD2 might be the D (7 bases). V was shortened by 1 base and J by 0 bases, with 16 bases between the two germline ends. The CDR3 has 17 residues. Germline V lookup: CDR1 SGHTA, CDR2 FQGNSA.

The CDR3 protein is CASSLDSGASSYNEQFF. As DNA, the CDR3 is TGTGCCAGCAGCTTAGATTCCGGGGCAAGCTCCTACAATGAGCAGTTCTTC. This chain uses TRBV11-2 with TRBJ2-1, with D perhaps assigned TRBD1 or TRBD2 (5 bases each). Germline loops: CDR1 SGHAT, CDR2 FQNNGV. The CDR3 spans 17 residues. V lost 0 bases and J lost 0, with 12 bases in between.

The chain joins TRBV19 to TRBJ1-5, with TRBD1 matching 7 bases. Trimming took 6 bases from V and 9 from J; bases not matched to a gene: 14. Germline V gives CDR1 LNHDA, CDR2 SQIVND (reference sequence). The CDR3 totals 15 residues. CDR3 loop: CASRDPGQFFRPQHF. DNA of the CDR3: TGTGCCAGTAGGGACCCGGGACAGTTCTTTCGGCCCCAGCATTTT.

CDR3 residues: CASSTVRTGELFF. CDR3 nucleotide sequence: TGTGCCAGCTCGACAGTAAGAACCGGGGAGCTGTTTTTT. J is TRBJ2-2 and V is TRBV18, with D tentatively TRBD1 (5 bases). This CDR3 region has 13 residues. Trimming cost V 6 bases and J 5 bases, with 10 bases left between them. Germline-derived CDR1 and CDR2 are KGHSH and LQKENI.

Here the CDR3 DNA reads TGCGCCAGCAGCTTGGACGCGGGAGTGACGTACGAGCAGTACTTC. Amino acids: CASSLDAGVTYEQYF. This chain connects TRBV5-1 to TRBJ2-7; 7 nucleotides align to TRBD2. After removal of 0 bases from V and 4 bases from J, the junction contained 7 bases not matched to a gene. Germline assignment: CDR1 SGHRS and CDR2 YFSETQ. CDR3 length equals 15 residues.

The rearrangement uses TRBV30 and TRBJ1-3; D is uncertain. CDR3 length: 15 amino acids. Germline V lookup: CDR1 GTSNPN, CDR2 SVGIG (reference sequence). The V gene lost 5 bases and the J gene lost 0 bases, with 14 bases spanning the gap. The CDR3 DNA sequence: TGTGCCTGGGACCGCGACAAGAGCTCTGGAAACACCATATATTTT. Its translation: CAWDRDKSSGNTIYF.

This chain links TRBV19 with TRBJ2-5, with 8 positions matching TRBD2. CDR3 length: 14 residues. Losses at the gene ends were 3 bases for V and 3 bases for J; bases not matched to a gene: 3. CDR1 is LNHDA and CDR2 is SQIVND in the germline V gene (reference sequence). The CDR3 coding sequence is TGTGCCAGTAGTATGTCGGGAGGGGAAGAGACCCAGTACTTC. Protein product: CASSMSGGEETQYF.

The rearrangement joins TRBV19 to TRBJ1-4; D call uncertain. This CDR3 region has 14 residues. CDR1 is LNHDA, CDR2 SQIVND, per germline (reference sequence). The V gene lost 3 bases and the J gene lost 3 bases, with 8 bases spanning the gap. CDR3 protein: CASSIGVSNEKLFF. In nucleotides, the CDR3 is TGTGCCAGTAGTATCGGGGTATCTAATGAAAAACTGTTTTTT.

The CDR3 sequence: CASTPEGTSYNEQFF. The CDR3 bases are TGTGCCAGCACCCCGGAAGGGACTTCCTACAATGAGCAGTTCTTC. The chain combines TRBV6-6 with TRBJ2-1; a possible D gene is TRBD2 (6 bases). The CDR3 extends over 15 amino acids. Germline CDR1 and CDR2: MNHNY and SVGAGI (reference sequence). V lost 7 bases, J lost 1 base, and 14 bases lay in between.

The gene calls are TRBV11-2 and TRBJ2-7; D could derive from TRBD1 or TRBD2 (5 bases each). From germline, CDR1 is SGHAT and CDR2 FQNNGV. With 4 bases removed from V and 2 bases from J, the gap between germline ends came to 15 bases. This CDR3 region has 15 residues. This CDR3 reads CASSWTDAGTYEQYF. For the CDR3, the DNA is TGTGCCAGCAGCTGGACTGACGCAGGGACCTACGAGCAGTACTTC.

A note on this clone: At one boundary the junction diverges from the germline segment, which might be a read error. The chain has TRBV28 and TRBJ1-5, with TRBD1 matching over 8 bases. This CDR3 has 16 residues. Looked up from germline, CDR1 is MDHEN and CDR2 is SYDVKM. For the CDR3, the DNA is TGTGCCAGCAGTCTATGGGACAGGCGGTCGGATCAGCCCCAGCATTTT. It encodes CASSLWDRRSDQPQHF.

This clone appeared once. The rearrangement uses TRBV11-2 and TRBJ2-7, with D tentatively TRBD2 (5 bases). In germline, CDR1 is SGHAT, CDR2 FQNNGV. The CDR3 is 15 residues long. V lost 3 bases, J lost 0 bases, and 12 bases lay in between. CDR3 sequence: CASSFWVGDSYEQYF. CDR3 bases: TGTGCCAGCAGCTTTTGGGTGGGAGACTCCTACGAGCAGTACTTC.

A remark on this clone: A junction boundary mismatches the germline segment, possibly from a read error. The chain combines TRBV28 with TRBJ1-4; D call uncertain. The CDR3 runs 12 residues. Germline assignment: CDR1 MDHEN and CDR2 SYDVKM. CDR3: CASRRPPVSPVF. The CDR3, as DNA: TGTGCCAGCAGAAGGCCTCCCGTCTCTCCGGTCTTT.

In nucleotides, the CDR3 is TGTGCCACCCGGGCCGCTTATGAAAAACTGTTTTTT. Translation: CATRAAYEKLFF. The chain employs TRBV28 and TRBJ1-4; D unclear. Germline assignment: CDR1 MDHEN and CDR2 SYDVKM. The ends were cut back, 10 bases at V and 6 bases at J, with 12 bases in the middle. The CDR3 is made up of 12 amino acids.

The CDR3 region has the DNA TGTGCCAGCAGCTTAGACTGGCCCCCTTCCAATGAGCAGTTCTTC. It is translated as CASSLDWPPSNEQFF. The rearrangement links TRBV7-6 to TRBJ2-1; no firm D call. The CDR3 runs 15 residues. Germline V gene data show CDR1 as SGHVS and CDR2 as FNYEAQ. V lost 1 base, J lost 6 bases, and 13 bases lay in between.

The CDR3 sequence: CASSSWTSGTNEQYF. DNA of the CDR3: TGTGCCAGCAGCTCGTGGACTAGCGGAACCAACGAGCAGTACTTC. The chain employs TRBV9 and TRBJ2-7, with TRBD2 identical over 10 bases. Germline CDR1 and CDR2: SGDLS and YYNGEE. The CDR3 contains 15 residues. J lost 5 bases, V lost 4 bases, and 9 bases had no gene match.

The chain links TRBV5-4 to TRBJ2-7; 7 bases are a match to TRBD1. This CDR3 is built from 13 residues. J lost 3 bases, V lost 4 bases, and 4 bases had no gene match. Germline V lookup: CDR1 SGHNT, CDR2 YYREEE (reference sequence). CDR3: CASSEDRIYEQYF. CDR3 sequence (DNA): TGTGCCAGCAGCGAGGACAGGATCTACGAGCAGTACTTC.

The rearrangement joins TRBV18 to TRBJ1-1; no clear D gene. Germline V gene data show CDR1 as KGHSH and CDR2 as LQKENI. The CDR3 is 15 amino acids. With 1 base removed from V and 1 base from J, the gap between germline ends came to 10 bases. CDR3: CASSPQGGRNTEAFF. CDR3 sequence (DNA): TGTGCCAGCTCACCACAGGGAGGGCGGAACACTGAAGCTTTCTTT.

The V call is TRBV6-6, the J call TRBJ2-1; no definite D call. Germline CDR1 MNHNY, CDR2 SVGAGI (reference sequence). The CDR3 has 15 amino acids. The V end lost 8 bases, the J end lost 0 bases, and 14 bases lay between the germline ends. CDR3 protein: CASRRKPSSYNEQFF. The CDR3 bases are TGTGCCAGCCGACGTAAGCCGAGCTCCTACAATGAGCAGTTCTTC.